Below, 2 T cell receptor beta chains from the same sample are listed, as sequenced in a study of OX40 agonist ivuxolimab in advanced cancers. Sequencing used immunoSEQ multiplex PCR; TCRdb keeps in-frame clones, though not all of them. Seen here are about 64,000 clones, roughly 80% observed once, and the top ten hold approximately 5%. The material sequenced was CD4+ or CD8+ T cells sorted from blood, taken in a trial of the OX40 agonist ivuxolimab. Receptors originate from an adult with an advanced solid tumor such as melanoma, head and neck, liver or kidney cancer.

In this sample, this clone turned up once. The chain couples TRBV4-2 to TRBJ2-3, with D unresolved. CDR3 length equals 17 residues. Germline V lookup: CDR1 LGHNA, CDR2 YNFKEQ. V lost 3 bases and J 1 base, leaving 17 bases between the germline ends. The DNA for the CDR3 is TGTGCCAGCAGCCACCGCGGCCGACCAACCGGCACAGATACGCAGTATTTT. This codes for CASSHRGRPTGTDTQYF.

CDR3 in DNA: TGTGCCAGCTCACGGGCGGGGTTAGGCAATCAGCCCCAGCATTTT. Encoded protein: CASSRAGLGNQPQHF. The chain links TRBV18 to TRBJ1-5, with D unresolved. The germline V and J ends were trimmed by 4 bases and 2 bases, with 12 bases remaining between them. Germline CDR1 reads KGHSH; CDR2 reads LQKENI. The CDR3 covers 15 residues.